Listed here are 11 T cell receptor beta chains from one sample, sequenced in a study of blood T cell repertoires in COVID-19 (TCRdb year 2020). Libraries were made using the immunoSEQ multiplex PCR assay. TCRdb limited this immuneACCESS table to in-frame rearrangements with V and J called. A share of clones is missing; checked studies link under half to unresolved V genes, and the rest is unexplained. The sample has around 300,000 clones on record, approximately 80% of them singletons. Around 4.2% of the sample belongs to the ten largest clones. Material for sequencing was peripheral blood. Receptors originate from a woman in her forties or fifties with active or convalescent COVID-19.

This chain uses TRBV7-9 with TRBJ2-5; 13 nucleotides line up with TRBD2. Germline CDR1 and CDR2: SEHNR and FQNEAQ (reference sequence). This CDR3 contains 17 residues. The junction had 8 bases not matched to a gene; V was cut back by 5 bases and J by 2 bases. This chain's CDR3 is CASSGRTSGRLQETQYF. As DNA, the CDR3 is TGTGCCAGCAGCGGACGGACTAGCGGGAGACTACAAGAGACCCAGTACTTC.

This clone was detected once. This sequence joins TRBV5-1 and TRBJ1-1; 7 bases map to TRBD1. Germline V CDR1 and CDR2: SGHRS, YFSETQ. V shed 0 bases and J 5 bases; nucleotides not matched to a gene: 4. The CDR3 is made up of 14 amino acids. CDR3 in amino acids: CASSLDRGITEAFF. The CDR3 DNA reads TGCGCCAGCAGCTTGGACAGGGGTATAACTGAAGCTTTCTTT.

The chain joins TRBV9 to TRBJ2-6, with D tentatively TRBD2 (5 bases). Germline CDR1 SGDLS, CDR2 YYNGEE. CDR3 length equals 15 residues. The ends were cut back, 0 bases at V and 2 bases at J, with 6 bases in the middle. The CDR3 is CASSVEAAGANVLTF. CDR3 coding DNA: TGTGCCAGCAGCGTAGAAGCGGCTGGGGCCAACGTCCTGACTTTC.

The rearrangement joins TRBV6-5 to TRBJ1-3, with no clear D. The V and J ends lost 0 bases and 4 bases respectively, with 10 bases between them. CDR1 is MNHEY, CDR2 SVGAGI, per germline. This CDR3 region has 15 residues. DNA of the CDR3: TGTGCCAGCAGTTACTCGTCTGAGCTAGGAAACACCATATATTTT. This gives the protein CASSYSSELGNTIYF.

V usage is TRBV2 and J usage is TRBJ2-7; 8 bases are a match to TRBD1. Germline CDR1 and CDR2: SNHLY and FYNNEI. CDR3 length equals 14 residues. After removal of 5 bases from V and 6 bases from J, the junction contained 9 bases not matched to a gene. The CDR3 DNA reads TGTGCCAGCAGTAAGACAGGGGCCAATACCGAGCAGTACTTC. It translates to CASSKTGANTEQYF.

Only one count was recorded for this clone. In DNA form, the CDR3 reads TGTGCCAGCAGTCCAACCATCAGGGCCCAAGAGACCCAGTACTTC. This codes for CASSPTIRAQETQYF. J is TRBJ2-5 and V is TRBV11-1; a weak D match, TRBD1 (5 bases). This CDR3 has 15 residues. Between the trimmed V and J ends, which lost 6 bases and 1 base, there was a span of 15 bases. CDR1 is SGHAT and CDR2 is FQDESV in the germline V gene (reference sequence).

This clone showed up just once. V gene TRBV9 combines with J gene TRBJ2-7; weak D call: TRBD1 (6 bases). This CDR3 region has 14 residues. Between the trimmed V and J ends, which lost 0 bases and 3 bases, there was a span of 10 bases. Per the germline V gene, CDR1 is SGDLS and CDR2 is YYNGEE. Here the CDR3 reads CASSVDGGRYEQYF. The CDR3 bases are TGTGCCAGCAGCGTAGATGGGGGCCGCTACGAGCAGTACTTC. Filled out from reference TRBV9 and TRBJ2-7, the complete variable domain reads DSGVTQTPKHLITATGQRVTLRCSPRSGDLSVYWYQQSLDQGLQFLIQYYNGEERAKGNILERFSAQQFPDLHSELNLSSLELGDSALYFCASSVDGGRYEQYFGPGTRLTVT.

V gene TRBV2 combines with J gene TRBJ1-2; possible D gene TRBD1, 5 bases. CDR3 size: 13 residues. CDR1 and CDR2 (germline): SNHLY, FYNNEI. V was clipped by 4 bases and J by 8 bases, with 14 bases between them. The CDR3 loop is CASSVQGRIGYTF. DNA of the CDR3: TGTGCCAGCAGTGTGCAGGGTCGCATCGGCTACACCTTC.

The V and J genes are TRBV7-9 and TRBJ2-5; tentatively, D is TRBD2 (6 bases). Germline lookup yields CDR1 SEHNR and CDR2 FQNEAQ (reference sequence). The CDR3 length is 14 residues. Trimming removed 1 base at V and 4 bases at J, with 10 bases between. In nucleotides, the CDR3 is TGTGCCAGCAGCTTAGGGGGAGGAGGAGAGACCCAGTACTTC. Encoded protein: CASSLGGGGETQYF.

The rearrangement joins TRBV6-5 to TRBJ2-2; 7 bases are a match to TRBD1. Germline V gives CDR1 MNHEY, CDR2 SVGAGI. The J segment lost 5 bases and the V segment lost 6 bases, leaving 9 bases of the junction unmatched. The CDR3 runs to 15 residues. The CDR3 sequence is CASSVQGLQTGELFF. For the CDR3, the DNA is TGTGCCAGCAGCGTACAGGGGCTTCAAACCGGGGAGCTGTTTTTT.

V usage is TRBV14 and J usage is TRBJ1-2; a weak D match, TRBD1 (5 bases). Germline CDR1 SGHDN, CDR2 FVKESK. The CDR3 is 14 amino acids. Trimming took off 4 bases at V and 5 bases at J, with 14 bases between the two ends. This CDR3 reads CASSPGGIWYGYTF. The DNA of the CDR3 is TGTGCCAGCAGCCCTGGGGGGATTTGGTATGGCTACACCTTC.